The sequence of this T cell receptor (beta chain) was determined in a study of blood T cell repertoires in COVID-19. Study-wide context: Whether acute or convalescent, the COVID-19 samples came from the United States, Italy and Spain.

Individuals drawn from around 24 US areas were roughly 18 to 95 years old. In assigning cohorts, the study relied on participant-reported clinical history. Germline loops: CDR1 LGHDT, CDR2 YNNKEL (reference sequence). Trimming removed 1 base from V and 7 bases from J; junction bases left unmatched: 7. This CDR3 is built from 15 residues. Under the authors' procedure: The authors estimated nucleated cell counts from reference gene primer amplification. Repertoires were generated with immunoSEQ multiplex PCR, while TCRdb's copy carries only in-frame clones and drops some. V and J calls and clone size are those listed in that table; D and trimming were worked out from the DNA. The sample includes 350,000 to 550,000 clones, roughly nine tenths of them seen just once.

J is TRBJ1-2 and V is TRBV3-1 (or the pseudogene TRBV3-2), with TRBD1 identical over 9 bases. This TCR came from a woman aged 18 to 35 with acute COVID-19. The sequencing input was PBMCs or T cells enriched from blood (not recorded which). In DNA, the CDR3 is TGTGCCAGCAGCCAAGGGGGGACAGGGTCCCTTGGCTACACCTTC. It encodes CASSQGGTGSLGYTF.